The next 18 T cell receptor beta chains were all read from a single sample in a study of T cell responses to AZD1222 COVID-19 vaccine. Libraries were prepared by immunoSEQ multiplex PCR; TCRdb keeps only in-frame clonotypes and omits some of them. The repertoire holds some 130,000 clones, with 80% to 90% as singletons. Sequenced here: peripheral blood, sampled on day 0 of AZD1222 vaccination. These receptors originate from an adult in good health.

This clone was recorded once. V is TRBV4-2 and J is TRBJ1-2, with a possible D match to TRBD1 (5 bases). The V gene lost 2 bases and the J gene lost 1 base, with 14 bases spanning the gap. From germline, CDR1 is LGHNA and CDR2 YNFKEQ. This CDR3 contains 16 residues. The CDR3 here is CASSQPWGIGNYGYTF. The DNA of the CDR3 is TGTGCCAGCAGCCAACCTTGGGGGATCGGTAACTATGGCTACACCTTC.

The V and J genes are TRBV19 and TRBJ1-5, with a weak D call TRBD1 (5 bases). Trimming cost V 6 bases and J 8 bases, with 11 bases left between them. The length of the CDR3 is 12 residues. Germline CDR1 and CDR2: LNHDA and SQIVND (reference sequence). CDR3 loop: CASRGEGEPQHF. CDR3 DNA sequence: TGTGCCAGTAGGGGGGAAGGGGAGCCCCAGCATTTT.

Note on this clone: The same CDR3 arises from other DNA sequences in this sample as well. The genes are TRBV2 and TRBJ2-7; unclear D gene. V gave up 5 bases and J gave up 0 bases, with 14 bases separating them. CDR3 length: 15 residues. CDR1 is SNHLY, CDR2 FYNNEI, per germline. The CDR3 protein is CASSSFISSSYEQYF. The CDR3 nucleotides read TGTGCCAGCAGTAGCTTCATATCCTCCTCCTACGAGCAGTACTTC. The full variable domain, in which reference TRBV2 and TRBJ2-7 provide the parts outside the CDR3, is EPEVTQTPSHQVTQMGQEVILRCVPISNHLYFYWYRQILGQKVEFLVSFYNNEISEKSEIFDDQFSVERPDGSNFTLKIRSTKLEDSAMYFCASSSFISSSYEQYFGPGTRLTVT.

The CDR3 region has the DNA TGTGTTAAAACCCCCGGTGGCTACACCTTC. Amino acids: CVKTPGGYTF. The V call is TRBV12-5, the J call TRBJ1-2; D is uncertain. Germline CDR1 and CDR2: LGHNT and FRNRAP. This CDR3 is built from 10 residues. The complete variable domain, with remaining parts taken from reference TRBV12-5 and TRBJ1-2, reads DARVTQTPRHKVTEMGQEVTMRCQPILGHNTVFWYRQTMMQGLELLAYFRNRAPLDDSGMPKDRFSAEMPDATLATLKIQPSEPRDSAVYFCVKTPGGYTFGSGTRLTVV.

The chain recombines TRBV27 with TRBJ1-5, with D possibly TRBD1 on 6 matching bases. V was trimmed by 2 bases and J by 3 bases, leaving 8 bases between them. Germline values: CDR1 MNHEY, CDR2 SMNVEV (reference sequence). The CDR3 contains 14 residues. Written as DNA, the CDR3 is TGTGCCAGCAGTTTACAGGGGCACAATCAGCCCCAGCATTTT. Residues: CASSLQGHNQPQHF.

This clone was observed a single time. The CDR3 loop is CASSPETNYGYTF. For the CDR3, the DNA is TGTGCCAGCAGCCCTGAAACTAACTATGGCTACACCTTC. The chain recombines TRBV7-2 with TRBJ1-2; D gene uncertain. V lost 5 bases and J 0 bases, leaving 7 bases between the germline ends. The length of the CDR3 is 13 residues. In germline, CDR1 is SGHTA, CDR2 FQGNSA.

The chain combines TRBV14 with TRBJ2-7; D is unresolved. This CDR3 is 14 amino acids long. With 0 bases removed from V and 0 bases from J, the gap between germline ends came to 6 bases. Germline CDR1 is SGHDN and CDR2 is FVKESK. The CDR3 here is CASSQDAVSYEQYF. The CDR3 nucleotides read TGTGCCAGCAGCCAAGATGCCGTCTCCTACGAGCAGTACTTC.

The chain couples TRBV28 to TRBJ2-5; D unresolved. The germline gives CDR1 MDHEN, CDR2 SYDVKM. Trimming stripped 5 bases from V and 7 bases from J, with 14 bases between. The CDR3 consists of 13 residues. CDR3 region: CASSRVRWGTQYF. In nucleotides, the CDR3 is TGTGCCAGCAGTCGGGTCCGGTGGGGGACCCAGTACTTC. Filled out from reference TRBV28 and TRBJ2-5, the complete variable domain reads DVKVTQSSRYLVKRTGEKVFLECVQDMDHENMFWYRQDPGLGLRLIYFSYDVKMKEKGDIPEGYSVSREKKERFSLILESASTNQTSMYLCASSRVRWGTQYFGPGTRLLVL.

This clone was counted a few times. V and J are TRBV29-1 and TRBJ1-1; possibly TRBD1 for D (5 bases). Deletions cut 7 bases from V and 11 bases from J, with 8 bases between. CDR3 length equals 8 residues. Germline V gives CDR1 SQVTM, CDR2 ANQGSEA. The DNA of the CDR3 is TGCAGCGCAGGGTCGGCTTTCTTT. Amino acids: CSAGSAFF.

This rearrangement joins TRBV28 to TRBJ1-5; 10 nucleotides align to TRBD1. This CDR3 spans 16 amino acids. CDR1 MDHEN and CDR2 SYDVKM come from the germline V gene. With V trimmed by 5 bases and J by 2 bases, 6 bases remained unmatched. This CDR3 reads CASSQTGGWRNQPQHF. The DNA for the CDR3 is TGTGCCAGCAGTCAGACAGGGGGCTGGCGCAATCAGCCCCAGCATTTT.

The chain uses TRBV2 and TRBJ2-7; D tentatively reads TRBD1 or TRBD2 (5 bases each). With 7 bases removed from V and 0 bases from J, the gap between germline ends came to 13 bases. Germline lookup yields CDR1 SNHLY and CDR2 FYNNEI. This CDR3 is 14 amino acids long. This CDR3 is CASTFGTHSYEQYF. CDR3 coding DNA: TGTGCCAGCACCTTTGGGACGCACTCCTACGAGCAGTACTTC.

This clone has just a few counts. The rearrangement links TRBV27 to TRBJ1-1; 9 bases fit TRBD1. V lost 2 bases and J lost 5; bases outside the gene matches: 3. Per the germline V gene, CDR1 is MNHEY and CDR2 is SMNVEV (reference sequence). The CDR3 has 14 residues. The CDR3 DNA reads as TGTGCCAGCAGTTTAGTACAGGGGGCAACTGAAGCTTTCTTT. This encodes CASSLVQGATEAFF.

The chain joins TRBV20-1 to TRBJ2-1; D is uncertain. Looked up from germline, CDR1 is DFQATT and CDR2 is SNEGSKA (reference sequence). CDR3 length: 11 residues. With 5 bases removed from V and 6 bases from J, the gap between germline ends came to 8 bases. The CDR3 sequence: CSADRINEQFF. DNA of the CDR3: TGCAGTGCTGATCGAATCAATGAGCAGTTCTTC.

The chain joins TRBV28 to TRBJ2-3; D remains ambiguous. Germline CDR1 reads MDHEN; CDR2 reads SYDVKM. The CDR3 has 16 residues. The V end was cut by 1 base, the J end by 6 bases, with 17 bases between. The CDR3 reads CASSLYRSASPDTQYF. CDR3 DNA sequence: TGTGCCAGCAGTTTATATAGGTCTGCCTCCCCCGATACGCAGTATTTT.

The CDR3: CATSRGWVTGTPYEQYF. CDR3 nucleotides: TGTGCCACCAGCAGAGGGTGGGTGACGGGCACACCCTACGAGCAGTACTTC. The chain employs TRBV15 and TRBJ2-7; D is ambiguous. The CDR3 spans 17 residues. With 1 base removed from V and 2 bases from J, the gap between germline ends came to 18 bases. Germline CDR1 reads LNHNV; CDR2 reads YYDKDF (reference sequence). The variable domain in full, with the rest retrieved from reference TRBV15 and TRBJ2-7, is DAMVIQNPRYQVTQFGKPVTLSCSQTLNHNVMYWYQQKSSQAPKLLFHYYDKDFNNEADTPDNFQSRRPNTSFCFLDIRSPGLGDTAMYLCATSRGWVTGTPYEQYFGPGTRLTVT.

The genes are TRBV7-9 and TRBJ1-2, with 7 bases identical to TRBD1. The V segment lost 0 bases and the J segment 7 bases; nucleotides outside the gene matches: 11. The length of the CDR3 is 16 residues. Germline-derived CDR1 and CDR2 are SEHNR and FQNEAQ (reference sequence). The CDR3 coding sequence is TGTGCCAGCAGCTTAGCGCCGGGAGGGGGCGCGATTGGCTACACCTTC. Amino acid sequence: CASSLAPGGGAIGYTF.

The chain links TRBV30 to TRBJ2-2; D possibly matches TRBD1 or TRBD2 (5 bases each). Germline lookup yields CDR1 GTSNPN and CDR2 SVGIG (reference sequence). The CDR3 totals 13 residues. V was shortened by 5 bases and J by 5 bases, with 12 bases between the two germline ends. CDR3: CAWDRGSTGELFF. CDR3 in DNA: TGTGCCTGGGACAGAGGGAGTACCGGGGAGCTGTTTTTT.

The V call is TRBV23-1, the J call TRBJ2-7; D gene unclear. TRBV23-1 belongs to the ORF category, with a function that is uncertain. Trimming stripped 7 bases from V and 2 bases from J, with 27 bases between. This CDR3 region has 18 residues. CDR3 sequence: CASTPDKGILTLPYEQYF. The DNA for the CDR3 is TGCGCCAGCACCCCAGACAAAGGGATTCTTACTCTACCCTACGAGCAGTACTTC.